The next 20 T cell receptor beta chains were all read from a single sample in a study of blood T cell repertoires in COVID-19. This table comes from immunoSEQ multiplex PCR, and its TCRdb copy is limited to in-frame clones, with some not included. Of some 340,000 clones in the sample, 90% were seen once. The sequenced material came from PBMCs or T cells enriched from blood (not recorded which). These receptors were taken from a woman aged 30 to 39 who had been exposed to COVID-19.

The chain has TRBV5-1 and TRBJ2-7; the match to TRBD2 covers 11 bases. The CDR3 runs 15 residues. Germline-derived CDR1 and CDR2 are SGHRS and YFSETQ. Trimming cost V 3 bases and J 2 bases; bases outside gene matches: 4. The CDR3 DNA is TGCGCCAGCAGCTCTACTAGCGGGAGTACCTACGAGCAGTACTTC. Protein: CASSSTSGSTYEQYF.

The chain employs TRBV11-2 and TRBJ2-7; 12 bases line up with TRBD2. This CDR3 is built from 15 residues. Germline V gene lookup returns CDR1 SGHAT and CDR2 FQNNGV. Germline trimming cut 6 bases from V and 3 bases from J; bases unmatched to any gene: 6. DNA for the CDR3: TGTGCCAGCAGTTCGACTAGCGGGGGCCACTACGAGCAGTACTTC. Translation gives CASSSTSGGHYEQYF.

The rearrangement links TRBV5-1 to TRBJ2-5; TRBD1 agrees at 9 bases. CDR3 size: 14 residues. Germline V gene lookup returns CDR1 SGHRS and CDR2 YFSETQ. Trimming cost V 4 bases and J 5 bases; bases outside gene matches: 6. The CDR3 reads CASSPGQGEETQYF. The CDR3 bases are TGCGCCAGCAGCCCGGGACAGGGCGAGGAGACCCAGTACTTC.

The rearrangement uses TRBV5-1 and TRBJ1-1; the D is unclear. CDR3 length: 13 residues. Germline CDR1 reads SGHRS; CDR2 reads YFSETQ. V lost 7 bases and J 3 bases, leaving 13 bases between the germline ends. The CDR3 here is CASGLDGDTEAFF. DNA for the CDR3: TGCGCCAGCGGACTTGACGGGGACACTGAAGCTTTCTTT.

With regard to this clone: Sequence at one end of the junction differs from germline and may be a read error. V gene TRBV6-5 combines with J gene TRBJ1-1; tentative D call: TRBD1 (5 bases). The CDR3 length is 15 residues. Germline V gene data show CDR1 as MNHEY and CDR2 as SVGAGI. The chain's CDR3 is CASSDSGGSRTEAFF. CDR3 bases: TGTGCCAGCAGTGACTCGGGGGGGAGTAGGACTGAAGCTTTCTTT.

In its sample, this clone was seen a few times. The CDR3 loop is CASAVGGEQYF. CDR3 in DNA: TGTGCCAGCGCCGTCGGAGGGGAGCAGTACTTC. This chain uses TRBV12-3 or TRBV12-4 with TRBJ2-7; weak D call: TRBD2 (6 bases). V lost 8 bases and J lost 7, with 12 bases in between. The CDR3 extends over 11 amino acids.

This chain joins TRBV6-5 and TRBJ1-5; 7 nucleotides match TRBD1. Trimming cost V 7 bases and J 0 bases; bases outside gene matches: 6. Germline assignment: CDR1 MNHEY and CDR2 SVGAGI. The length of the CDR3 is 15 residues. In DNA, the CDR3 is TGTGCCAGCACTGGGACAGTTATTAGCAATCAGCCCCAGCATTTT. Translating gives CASTGTVISNQPQHF.

The count of this clone is one. The genes are TRBV11-3 and TRBJ2-1, with D possibly matching TRBD2 (5 bases). V was pared by 1 base and J by 6 bases, with 7 bases between. Germline-derived CDR1 and CDR2 are SGHNT and YENEEA. The CDR3 spans 13 residues. CDR3 DNA sequence: TGTGCCAGCAGCTTAGTGGGGAGCAATGAGCAGTTCTTC. Translating it yields CASSLVGSNEQFF.

The J gene is TRBJ2-7, the V gene TRBV6-1; possible D gene TRBD1, 6 bases. Per the germline V gene, CDR1 is MNHNS and CDR2 is SASEGT. The CDR3 extends over 14 amino acids. Trimming cost V 3 bases and J 0 bases, with 9 bases left between them. As DNA, the CDR3 is TGTGCCAGCAGTGACAGGGGTAGCTCCTACGAGCAGTACTTC. Translating it yields CASSDRGSSYEQYF.

This clone was observed once. The V call is TRBV30, the J call TRBJ1-2; D gene unclear. Trimming left V 7 bases short and J 4 bases short, with 16 bases between. The CDR3 is 13 amino acids. The germline V gene has CDR1 GTSNPN and CDR2 SVGIG (reference sequence). The CDR3 nucleotides are TGTGCCTACCGACATTTGGGAGGCTATGGCTACACCTTC. Its protein is CAYRHLGGYGYTF. Full variable domain (rest looked up from reference TRBV30 and TRBJ1-2): SQTIHQWPATLVQPVGSPLSLECTVEGTSNPNLYWYRQAAGRGLQLLFYSVGIGQISSEVPQNLSASRPQDRQFILSSKKLLLSDSGFYLCAYRHLGGYGYTFGSGTRLTVV.

The genes are TRBV4-2 and TRBJ2-1, with TRBD2 as a possible D gene (6 bases). Trimming pared 1 base from V and 8 bases from J, leaving 15 bases between. Germline V CDR1 and CDR2: LGHNA, YNFKEQ. CDR3 size: 15 residues. The CDR3 DNA reads as TGTGCCAGCAGCCAAGGGCCTGCGACTAGAGATGAGCAGTTCTTC. It specifies CASSQGPATRDEQFF.

V gene TRBV4-1 combines with J gene TRBJ2-7; tentatively, D is TRBD1 (8 bases). Between the trimmed V and J ends, which lost 4 bases and 4 bases, there was a span of 17 bases. CDR1 and CDR2 (germline): MGHRA, YSYEKL. The CDR3 contains 15 residues. In nucleotides, the CDR3 is TGCGCCAGCAGCCGATCCGGACAGGGACTATACGAGCAGTACTTC. Residues: CASSRSGQGLYEQYF.

This chain connects TRBV4-1 to TRBJ1-1, with D maybe TRBD1 (5 bases). Germline assignment: CDR1 MGHRA and CDR2 YSYEKL. Trimming cost V 0 bases and J 5 bases, with 19 bases left between them. This CDR3 region has 17 residues. This CDR3 reads CASSQDIRGARGTEAFF. The CDR3 DNA reads TGCGCCAGCAGCCAAGATATTCGCGGGGCTAGGGGAACTGAAGCTTTCTTT.

The chain employs TRBV3-1 (or the pseudogene TRBV3-2) and TRBJ1-2; D perhaps matches TRBD1 (6 bases). CDR1 LGHDT and CDR2 YNNKEL come from the germline V gene (reference sequence). The CDR3 is 17 residues long. The germline V and J ends were trimmed by 1 base and 0 bases, with 15 bases remaining between them. The CDR3 protein is CASSQASGVRANYGYTF. In DNA, the CDR3 is TGTGCCAGCAGCCAAGCATCAGGGGTGAGAGCTAACTATGGCTACACCTTC.

This chain uses TRBV10-3 with TRBJ1-1; no clear D. The germline gives CDR1 ENHRY, CDR2 SYGVKD. This CDR3 has 14 residues. The ends were cut back, 2 bases at V and 3 bases at J, with 10 bases in the middle. The CDR3 protein is CAISEREGYTEAFF. The CDR3 DNA follows: TGTGCCATCAGTGAGCGGGAGGGCTACACTGAAGCTTTCTTT.

This clone was picked up one time. The chain employs TRBV3-1 (or the pseudogene TRBV3-2) and TRBJ1-1; D gene uncertain. The CDR3 extends over 15 amino acids. The germline gives CDR1 LGHDT, CDR2 YNNKEL (reference sequence). The ends were cut back, 0 bases at V and 4 bases at J, with 12 bases in the middle. The CDR3 bases are TGTGCCAGCAGCCAAGATGGGGTGGAGGGCACTGAAGCTTTCTTT. Protein: CASSQDGVEGTEAFF.

This chain links TRBV6-1 with TRBJ2-5; 8 nucleotides align to TRBD2. The CDR3 contains 16 residues. Losses at the gene ends were 2 bases for V and 5 bases for J; bases not matched to a gene: 10. Germline CDR1 reads MNHNS; CDR2 reads SASEGT. CDR3: CASSELYGGGVETQYF. The CDR3 DNA reads TGTGCCAGCAGTGAACTCTACGGGGGGGGCGTGGAGACCCAGTACTTC.

V gene TRBV2 combines with J gene TRBJ2-7; 7 positions agree with TRBD1. The germline V gene encodes CDR1 SNHLY and CDR2 FYNNEI. The CDR3 is made up of 13 amino acids. Trimming at V came to 11 bases and at J to 2 bases, leaving 9 bases not matched to a gene. The chain's CDR3 is CAGSRDSAYEQYF. The CDR3 DNA is TGTGCCGGGTCCCGGGACAGTGCCTACGAGCAGTACTTC. The whole variable domain, filled in from reference TRBV2 and TRBJ2-7, reads EPEVTQTPSHQVTQMGQEVILRCVPISNHLYFYWYRQILGQKVEFLVSFYNNEISEKSEIFDDQFSVERPDGSNFTLKIRSTKLEDSAMYFCAGSRDSAYEQYFGPGTRLTVT.

Only one count was recorded for this clone. This sequence joins TRBV2 and TRBJ2-1; D is perhaps TRBD1 (6 bases). V was cut by 6 bases and J by 5 bases, with 11 bases left in between. The germline V gene encodes CDR1 SNHLY and CDR2 FYNNEI. This CDR3 has 13 residues. The CDR3 nucleotides are TGTGCCAGCAGCTGGACAGAGAACAATGAGCAGTTCTTC. Translating gives CASSWTENNEQFF.

The chain employs TRBV9 and TRBJ2-3; D not resolved. Between the trimmed V and J ends, which lost 2 bases and 1 base, there was a span of 8 bases. The CDR3 consists of 14 residues. Germline assignment: CDR1 SGDLS and CDR2 YYNGEE. The CDR3 region is CASSVARGTDTQYF. The CDR3 DNA follows: TGTGCCAGCAGCGTGGCTAGAGGCACAGATACGCAGTATTTT.